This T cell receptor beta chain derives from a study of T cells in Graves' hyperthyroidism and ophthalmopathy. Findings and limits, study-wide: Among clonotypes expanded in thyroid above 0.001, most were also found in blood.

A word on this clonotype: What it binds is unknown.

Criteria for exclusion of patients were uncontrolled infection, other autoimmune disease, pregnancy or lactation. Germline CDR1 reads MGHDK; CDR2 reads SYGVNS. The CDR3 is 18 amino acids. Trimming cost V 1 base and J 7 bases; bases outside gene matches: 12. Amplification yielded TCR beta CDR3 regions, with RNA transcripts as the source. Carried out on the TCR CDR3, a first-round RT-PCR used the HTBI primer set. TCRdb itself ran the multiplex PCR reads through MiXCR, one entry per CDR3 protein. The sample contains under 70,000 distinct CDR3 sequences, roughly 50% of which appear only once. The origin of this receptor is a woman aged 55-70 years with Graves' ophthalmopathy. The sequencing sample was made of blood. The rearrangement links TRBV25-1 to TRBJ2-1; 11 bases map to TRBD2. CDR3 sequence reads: CASSELRRLAGGLNEQFF. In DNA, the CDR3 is TGTGCCAGCAGTGAATTAAGGAGATTAGCGGGGGGGTTAAATGAGCAGTTCTTC.